The 23 T cell receptor beta chains given below trace back to one sample, sequenced in a study of spatial heterogeneity in lung cancer. The time point denotes: blood at routine non-recurrence follow-up after resection. TCRdb re-derived calls from the 5' RACE reads in MiXCR, one entry per CDR3 protein. The sample holds 35,000 to 45,000 distinct CDR3 sequences, around 6.9% seen once. The source material was PBMCs, sampled at follow-up. The origin of the receptors is a male donor with early-stage non-small cell lung cancer.

This clonotype was found many times. The chain combines TRBV4-2 with TRBJ2-3; unclear D gene. CDR1 and CDR2 (germline): LGHNA, YNFKEQ. V dropped 0 bases and J dropped 0 bases, with 10 bases sitting between them. The CDR3 length is 16 residues. CDR3: CASSQDRSASTDTQYF. The CDR3 DNA reads as TGTGCCAGCAGCCAAGATCGCTCGGCTAGCACAGATACGCAGTATTTT.

This clonotype was seen ten or more times. The genes are TRBV20-1 and TRBJ2-7, with D possibly being TRBD2 (6 bases). This CDR3 comprises 13 residues. The germline V gene has CDR1 DFQATT and CDR2 SNEGSKA (reference sequence). V was shortened by 5 bases and J by 3 bases, with 14 bases between the two germline ends. CDR3 sequence reads: CSAGRPGGYEQYF. The CDR3 bases are TGCAGTGCTGGCCGGCCCGGGGGCTACGAGCAGTACTTC.

This clonotype appeared many times. This rearrangement joins TRBV30 to TRBJ2-1; maybe TRBD1 (5 bases). The CDR3 is made up of 15 amino acids. Trimming stripped 1 base from V and 6 bases from J, with 16 bases between. Germline CDR1 GTSNPN, CDR2 SVGIG (reference sequence). The CDR3 DNA is TGTGCCTGGAGTGCCCTAGGGGCGGCCGGCAATGAGCAGTTCTTC. Amino acids: CAWSALGAAGNEQFF. The full variable domain, with the rest looked up from reference TRBV30 and TRBJ2-1, is SQTIHQWPATLVQPVGSPLSLECTVEGTSNPNLYWYRQAAGRGLQLLFYSVGIGQISSEVPQNLSASRPQDRQFILSSKKLLLSDSGFYLCAWSALGAAGNEQFFGPGTRLTVL.

This clonotype occurred many times. The V gene is TRBV30, the J gene TRBJ1-5; D might be TRBD1 (6 bases). The germline V gene encodes CDR1 GTSNPN and CDR2 SVGIG (reference sequence). The CDR3 consists of 14 residues. Deletions cut 1 base from V and 3 bases from J, with 10 bases between. CDR3 nucleotides: TGTGCCTGGAGTGCAGGGGCCTTCAATCAGCCCCAGCATTTT. Protein product: CAWSAGAFNQPQHF.

This clonotype was found many times. V and J are TRBV2 and TRBJ1-3; tentatively, D is TRBD1 (6 bases). Trimming removed 6 bases from V and 0 bases from J, with 15 bases in between. Germline V gene sequence: CDR1 SNHLY, CDR2 FYNNEI. CDR3 length equals 16 residues. The DNA of the CDR3 is TGTGCCAGCAGCCAAAACAGGGAGAGCTCTGGAAACACCATATATTTT. This codes for CASSQNRESSGNTIYF.

This clonotype appeared many times. The chain links TRBV20-1 to TRBJ2-2; TRBD2 agrees at 7 bases. Per the germline V gene, CDR1 is DFQATT and CDR2 is SNEGSKA (reference sequence). The CDR3 is 14 residues long. The V segment lost 6 bases and the J segment 4 bases; nucleotides outside the gene matches: 8. The CDR3: CSARPAGFTGELFF. The CDR3 DNA reads as TGCAGTGCGAGGCCAGCGGGGTTCACCGGGGAGCTGTTTTTT.

This clonotype was seen many times. The chain combines TRBV12-3 or TRBV12-4 with TRBJ2-2, with TRBD1 matching over 9 bases. The CDR3 sequence is 15 residues long. Trimming took 8 bases from V and 6 from J; bases not matched to a gene: 10. Here the CDR3 DNA reads TGTGCCAGCGAGCACGCACAGGGGGCTCCCGGGGAGCTGTTTTTT. Its translation is CASEHAQGAPGELFF.

This clonotype was seen ten or more times. J is TRBJ1-2 and V is TRBV5-4, with D hard to call. V was trimmed by 3 bases and J by 8 bases, leaving 8 bases between them. Germline values: CDR1 SGHNT, CDR2 YYREEE (reference sequence). The CDR3 length is 11 residues. The CDR3 sequence is CASSWVGGYTF. CDR3 coding DNA: TGTGCCAGCAGCTGGGTTGGAGGCTACACCTTC.

This clonotype showed up many times. The rearrangement joins TRBV3-1 to TRBJ1-2; D remains ambiguous. This CDR3 spans 15 amino acids. The germline V gene has CDR1 LGHDT and CDR2 YNNKEL (reference sequence). Trimming removed 1 base at V and 3 bases at J, with 12 bases between. Written as DNA, the CDR3 is TGTGCCAGCAGCCAAGGGTCAAGGGCCGACTATGGCTACACCTTC. Protein product: CASSQGSRADYGYTF.

This clonotype was observed a handful of times. The genes are TRBV7-6 and TRBJ2-1, with 9 bases fitting TRBD2. Losses at the gene ends were 1 base for V and 9 bases for J; bases not matched to a gene: 4. Germline CDR1 SGHVS, CDR2 FNYEAQ. CDR3 size: 14 residues. The CDR3 here is CASSLVWRGGEQFF. The DNA for the CDR3 is TGTGCCAGCAGCTTAGTCTGGCGGGGGGGTGAGCAGTTCTTC. Full variable domain (missing parts from reference TRBV7-6 and TRBJ2-1): GAGVSQSPRYKVTKRGQDVALRCDPISGHVSLYWYRQALGQGPEFLTYFNYEAQQDKSGLPNDRFSAERPEGSISTLTIQRTEQRDSAMYRCASSLVWRGGEQFFGPGTRLTVL.

The table lists this clonotype with many counts. The chain recombines TRBV12-3 or TRBV12-4 with TRBJ1-1; 8 bases are shared with TRBD1. Trimming at V came to 6 bases and at J to 1 base, leaving 4 bases not matched to a gene. The CDR3 totals 14 residues. The CDR3 protein is CASSLTGGNTEAFF. The CDR3 region has the DNA TGTGCCAGCAGCCTAACAGGGGGGAACACTGAAGCTTTCTTT.

The table lists this clonotype with many counts. Compared with germline, one end of the junction differs, possibly owing to a read error. This chain links TRBV7-7 with TRBJ2-2, with TRBD1 matching 8 bases. CDR3 size: 16 residues. The germline gives CDR1 SSHAT, CDR2 FNYEAQ (reference sequence). The CDR3 spells CASSLHQGASTGELFF. CDR3 DNA: TGTGCTAGCAGCTTACATCAGGGGGCCTCCACCGGGGAGCTGTTTTTT.

In this sample, this clonotype turned up many times. The chain has TRBV19 and TRBJ1-1; D is unresolved. The CDR3 runs to 14 residues. The germline V and J ends were trimmed by 5 bases and 1 base, with 11 bases remaining between them. The germline V gene encodes CDR1 LNHDA and CDR2 SQIVND (reference sequence). The CDR3 loop is CASSAGHENTEAFF. Here the CDR3 DNA reads TGTGCCAGTAGTGCGGGTCACGAGAACACTGAAGCTTTCTTT.

Ten or more counts support this clonotype. The chain uses TRBV21-1 and TRBJ1-2. TRBV21-1 is tagged as a pseudogene. This CDR3 region has 16 residues. The CDR3 nucleotides read TGTGCCAGCAGCAGTTTGGACCGGACGGTCTACTATGGCTACACCTTC. Its protein is CASSSLDRTVYYGYTF.

Remarks on this clonotype: An end of the junction differs from the germline gene, which may be a read error. The CDR3 region is CASSPLAGGLSYNEQFF. CDR3 DNA sequence: TGTGCTAGCAGCCCTCTAGCGGGGGGGCTGTCTTACAATGAGCAGTTCTTC. The chain has TRBV7-7 and TRBJ2-1; the match to TRBD2 covers 12 bases. This CDR3 contains 17 residues. The germline V gene encodes CDR1 SSHAT and CDR2 FNYEAQ (reference sequence).

This clonotype was counted ten times or more. The chain employs TRBV20-1 and TRBJ1-5, with D hard to call. The CDR3 is made up of 12 amino acids. V was pared by 5 bases and J by 5 bases, with 10 bases between. Germline loops: CDR1 DFQATT, CDR2 SNEGSKA (reference sequence). The CDR3 nucleotides read TGCAGTGCTTCCTGGACCGATCAGCCCCAGCATTTT. Its protein is CSASWTDQPQHF.

The chain joins TRBV11-2 to TRBJ1-3; D gene ambiguous. V was clipped by 4 bases and J by 0 bases, with 10 bases between them. Per the germline V gene, CDR1 is SGHAT and CDR2 is FQNNGV. The CDR3 totals 15 residues. CDR3 in DNA: TGTGCCAGCAGCTCAGCCCGGCTCTCTGGAAACACCATATATTTT. This translates into CASSSARLSGNTIYF.

This clonotype was recorded many times. The chain uses TRBV9 and TRBJ2-2; D gene ambiguous. Trimming removed 0 bases from V and 1 base from J, with 4 bases in between. The CDR3 has 14 residues. The germline V gene has CDR1 SGDLS and CDR2 YYNGEE. The CDR3 spells CASSVDVNTGELFF. CDR3 DNA sequence: TGTGCCAGCAGCGTAGATGTGAACACCGGGGAGCTGTTTTTT.

At least ten counts were recorded for this clonotype. The chain combines TRBV18 with TRBJ2-1, with D possibly being TRBD1 (5 bases). V was shortened by 5 bases and J by 5 bases, with 16 bases between the two germline ends. In germline, CDR1 is KGHSH, CDR2 LQKENI. There are 15 residues in the CDR3. The CDR3 DNA sequence: TGTGCCAGCTCAGCCCAGGGTGGCGGAAACAATGAGCAGTTCTTC. As protein: CASSAQGGGNNEQFF.

This clonotype was picked up many times. J is TRBJ2-5 and V is TRBV19, with D possibly matching TRBD1 (6 bases). The CDR3 covers 13 residues. Germline assignment: CDR1 LNHDA and CDR2 SQIVND (reference sequence). V was cut by 6 bases and J by 5 bases, with 13 bases left in between. CDR3 sequence: CASRGGVAETQYF. The CDR3, as DNA: TGTGCCAGTAGAGGGGGAGTCGCGGAGACCCAGTACTTC.

This clonotype was observed at least ten times. The genes are TRBV7-9 and TRBJ2-3, with 13 nucleotides matching TRBD2. Germline V gene lookup returns CDR1 SEHNR and CDR2 FQNEAQ (reference sequence). The CDR3 is 17 amino acids. V lost 5 bases, J lost 0 bases, and 5 bases stayed unmatched. DNA of the CDR3: TGTGCCAGCAGCCCACGGACTAGCGGGAGAAGCACAGATACGCAGTATTTT. Translation gives CASSPRTSGRSTDTQYF.

The sample holds many counts of this clonotype. The chain couples TRBV7-9 to TRBJ2-7; TRBD1 agrees at 12 bases. The V gene end was trimmed by 5 bases and the J gene end by 4 bases; junction bases not matched to a gene: 6. This CDR3 has 15 amino acids. Germline V gene lookup returns CDR1 SEHNR and CDR2 FQNEAQ (reference sequence). The CDR3 nucleotides are TGTGCCAGCAGCCCGAGGGACAGGGGGCTGTACGAGCAGTACTTC. Its translation: CASSPRDRGLYEQYF.

This clonotype was observed at least ten times. The CDR3 loop reads CSVDRESYGYTF. CDR3 nucleotides: TGCAGCGTTGACAGGGAAAGCTATGGCTACACCTTC. The V and J genes are TRBV29-1 and TRBJ1-2; D may be TRBD1 (5 bases). The CDR3 consists of 12 residues. CDR1 is SQVTM, CDR2 ANQGSEA, per germline. The V end lost 3 bases, the J end lost 4 bases, and 9 bases lay between the germline ends.